A single T cell receptor beta chain is shown here with its context. As handled by the study authors: Amplification of reference gene primers provided the estimated nucleated cell counts. Libraries were prepared by immunoSEQ multiplex PCR; TCRdb keeps only in-frame clonotypes and omits some of them. That table gives V, J and clone size, and the DNA gave D and trimming. In the table there are around 250,000 clones, around 86% of which are singletons. These data come from a study of blood T cell repertoires in COVID-19. Study as a whole: Acute and convalescent COVID-19 specimens originated in the United States, Italy and Spain.

All enrollees were roughly 18 to 95 years old and from around 25 US areas. Donors were grouped by their self-reported clinical history. This clonotype was obtained from a woman aged 45-60 years who had recovered from COVID-19. The sequenced sample was PBMCs or T cells enriched from blood (not recorded which).

This CDR3 reads CASSQGRDSYEQYF. CDR3 nucleotide sequence: TGTGCCAGCAGCCAAGGCCGAGATTCTTACGAGCAGTACTTC. The J gene is TRBJ2-7, the V gene TRBV3-1 (or the pseudogene TRBV3-2); D is unclear. The CDR3 consists of 14 residues. From germline, CDR1 is LGHDT and CDR2 YNNKEL (reference sequence). V was trimmed by 1 base and J by 4 bases, leaving 11 bases between them.